Each of the 30 T cell receptor beta chains below was sequenced from the same sample in a study of T cell responses to AZD1222 COVID-19 vaccine. Clones were read by immunoSEQ multiplex PCR, and TCRdb kept only the in-frame ones, dropping some. The sample carries tens of thousands of clones, roughly nine tenths recorded once. The specimen comprised peripheral blood, sampled on day 0 of AZD1222 vaccination. Receptors originate from an adult in good health.

The V gene is TRBV28, the J gene TRBJ1-1; a possible D gene is TRBD1 (5 bases). The CDR3 runs 11 residues. The germline V gene has CDR1 MDHEN and CDR2 SYDVKM. With 10 bases removed from V and 2 bases from J, the gap between germline ends came to 8 bases. Here the CDR3 reads CATGHNTEAFF. The CDR3 bases are TGTGCCACAGGACATAACACTGAAGCTTTCTTT.

The genes are TRBV27 and TRBJ2-1, with a possible D match to TRBD1 (6 bases). V lost 5 bases and J 12 bases, leaving 26 bases between the germline ends. The CDR3 has 16 residues. Germline assignment: CDR1 MNHEY and CDR2 SMNVEV (reference sequence). CDR3 residues: CASSLQGQQAILGQFF. Written as DNA, the CDR3 is TGTGCCAGCAGTCTACAGGGTCAACAAGCCATCCTGGGGCAGTTCTTC.

This chain links TRBV18 with TRBJ2-1; 9 nucleotides line up with TRBD1. The germline V gene has CDR1 KGHSH and CDR2 LQKENI. The CDR3 extends over 16 amino acids. The V gene end was trimmed by 3 bases and the J gene end by 1 base; junction bases not matched to a gene: 4. The DNA for the CDR3 is TGTGCCAGCTCACCGCGGACAGGGGTATCCTACAATGAGCAGTTCTTC. Residues: CASSPRTGVSYNEQFF.

The chain carries TRBV9 and TRBJ2-3, with D perhaps TRBD2 (5 bases). Germline values: CDR1 SGDLS, CDR2 YYNGEE. The CDR3 totals 16 residues. V lost 3 bases to trimming and J lost 5 bases, with 19 bases between them. This chain's CDR3 is CASSDGVMVGRDTQYF. DNA of the CDR3: TGTGCCAGCAGCGACGGGGTAATGGTCGGTAGAGATACGCAGTATTTT.

The V and J genes are TRBV10-3 and TRBJ2-1, with TRBD1 matching over 7 bases. Per germline, CDR1 ENHRY and CDR2 SYGVKD. Germline trimming cut 5 bases from V and 8 bases from J; bases unmatched to any gene: 15. The CDR3 contains 16 residues. The CDR3 DNA follows: TGTGCCATCAGTCCCGGGACAGCCCTAAACTCGGATGAGCAGTTCTTC. This codes for CAISPGTALNSDEQFF.

The rearrangement uses TRBV5-1 and TRBJ1-1; 7 bases are shared with TRBD1. Per the germline V gene, CDR1 is SGHRS and CDR2 is YFSETQ. The CDR3 totals 14 residues. J was trimmed by 1 base and V by 3 bases; bases with no gene match: 3. The CDR3 sequence: CASSSRQGNTEAFF. DNA for the CDR3: TGCGCCAGCAGCTCCCGACAGGGGAACACTGAAGCTTTCTTT.

V and J are TRBV5-4 and TRBJ1-2; 7 nucleotides align to TRBD1. CDR1 is SGHNT, CDR2 YYREEE, per germline (reference sequence). The CDR3 extends over 14 amino acids. The V and J ends lost 4 bases and 5 bases, in that order; junction bases with no gene match: 8. The CDR3 is CASSPRQGEYGYTF. The CDR3 bases are TGTGCCAGCAGCCCTCGACAGGGCGAGTATGGCTACACCTTC.

The chain uses TRBV6-5 and TRBJ2-3; TRBD2 matches 7 bases. J was trimmed by 7 bases and V by 6 bases; bases with no gene match: 7. The CDR3 is made up of 13 amino acids. The germline gives CDR1 MNHEY, CDR2 SVGAGI. The CDR3 DNA reads TGTGCCAGCAGACGGGAGGCGGCAAATACGCAGTATTTT. Its protein is CASRREAANTQYF.

V is TRBV27 and J is TRBJ2-1; D tentatively fits TRBD1 or TRBD2 (6 bases each). Germline V gene data show CDR1 as MNHEY and CDR2 as SMNVEV (reference sequence). The ends were cut back, 6 bases at V and 12 bases at J, with 12 bases in the middle. The CDR3 covers 11 residues. The CDR3 nucleotides read TGTGCCAGCAGGAGAGGGGGGAGGCAGTTCTTC. Encoded protein: CASRRGGRQFF.

The chain couples TRBV6-2 or TRBV6-3 to TRBJ2-7; the D gene could be TRBD1 or TRBD2 (5 bases each). Germline loops: CDR1 MNHEY, CDR2 SVGEGT. The CDR3 is 15 amino acids. V lost 0 bases to trimming and J lost 2 bases, with 11 bases between them. CDR3: CASSYSRGLPYEQYF. The CDR3 DNA reads TGTGCCAGCAGTTACTCGAGGGGCCTCCCCTACGAGCAGTACTTC.

This clone showed up just once. This chain uses TRBV29-1 with TRBJ2-2; D is unclear. With 1 base removed from V and 4 bases from J, the gap between germline ends came to 7 bases. Germline loops: CDR1 SQVTM, CDR2 ANQGSEA. The CDR3 is 13 residues long. This CDR3 reads CSVEGSTTGELFF. The CDR3 DNA follows: TGCAGCGTTGAAGGGTCAACCACCGGGGAGCTGTTTTTT.

This rearrangement joins TRBV5-1 to TRBJ1-1; TRBD1 is a possible D gene (5 bases). The V gene's germline CDR1 is SGHRS and CDR2 YFSETQ. This CDR3 has 12 residues. Trimming cost V 4 bases and J 3 bases, with 7 bases left between them. Here the CDR3 DNA reads TGCGCCAGCAGCGGGGACTACACTGAAGCTTTCTTT. This gives the protein CASSGDYTEAFF.

V and J are TRBV5-1 and TRBJ2-7; TRBD2 matches at 9 bases. Germline values: CDR1 SGHRS, CDR2 YFSETQ. V lost 2 bases and J lost 4; bases outside the gene matches: 4. The CDR3 extends over 14 amino acids. The CDR3 loop is CASSFPAGGYEQYF. The CDR3 DNA reads as TGCGCCAGCAGCTTTCCAGCGGGAGGTTACGAGCAGTACTTC.

The chain joins TRBV28 to TRBJ2-7; TRBD2 matches at 9 bases. The V gene end was trimmed by 5 bases and the J gene end by 9 bases; junction bases not matched to a gene: 14. The CDR3 runs 15 residues. CDR1 and CDR2 from the germline V gene are MDHEN and SYDVKM. CDR3 sequence: CASSAYSGRRVGQYF. The CDR3 DNA sequence: TGTGCCAGCAGTGCTTACAGCGGGAGGCGAGTGGGGCAGTACTTC.

This clone is a singleton in its sample. The V call is TRBV19, the J call TRBJ2-5; a weak D match, TRBD2 (5 bases). The CDR3 consists of 14 residues. Trimming left V 6 bases short and J 3 bases short, with 14 bases between. Germline V gives CDR1 LNHDA, CDR2 SQIVND (reference sequence). For the CDR3, the DNA is TGTGCCAGTAGGCTGGGTGAGGGAGAAGAGACCCAGTACTTC. Translation gives CASRLGEGEETQYF.

The chain recombines TRBV28 with TRBJ2-2; TRBD1 aligns across 7 bases. CDR3 length: 15 residues. V was pared by 7 bases and J by 6 bases, with 11 bases of the junction left unmatched. Looked up from germline, CDR1 is MDHEN and CDR2 is SYDVKM. CDR3 in DNA: TGTGCCAGCACCGGGGAACAGGGGATAGCCGGGGAGCTGTTTTTT. It specifies CASTGEQGIAGELFF. Using reference TRBV28 and TRBJ2-2 for the parts outside the CDR3, the full variable domain is DVKVTQSSRYLVKRTGEKVFLECVQDMDHENMFWYRQDPGLGLRLIYFSYDVKMKEKGDIPEGYSVSREKKERFSLILESASTNQTSMYLCASTGEQGIAGELFFGEGSRLTVL.

The rearrangement uses TRBV27 and TRBJ2-7, with D perhaps TRBD2 (5 bases). The germline V and J ends were trimmed by 5 bases and 7 bases, with 15 bases remaining between them. CDR1 and CDR2 (germline): MNHEY, SMNVEV (reference sequence). The CDR3 contains 13 residues. The CDR3 loop reads CASSEGNEWEQYF. The CDR3 nucleotides read TGTGCCAGCAGTGAGGGAAATGAGTGGGAGCAGTACTTC.

V and J are TRBV6-5 and TRBJ2-3; D is perhaps TRBD1 (6 bases). The CDR3 is 15 residues long. V lost 7 bases, J lost 4 bases, and 18 bases lay in between. The V gene's germline CDR1 is MNHEY and CDR2 SVGAGI. The CDR3 bases are TGTGCCAGCATCTCCCCTAGGCAGGGGTCAGATACGCAGTATTTT. The encoded protein is CASISPRQGSDTQYF.

V is TRBV9 and J is TRBJ1-3, with 7 bases aligning to TRBD1. CDR1 and CDR2 from the germline V gene are SGDLS and YYNGEE. This CDR3 is 15 amino acids long. The V segment lost 2 bases and the J segment 3 bases; nucleotides outside the gene matches: 5. CDR3 sequence: CASSVEGARGNTIYF. The DNA for the CDR3 is TGTGCCAGCAGCGTCGAGGGGGCGCGTGGAAACACCATATATTTT.

The rearrangement links TRBV6-5 to TRBJ2-1; TRBD2 aligns across 11 bases. This CDR3 has 16 residues. The V and J ends lost 4 bases and 4 bases, in that order; junction bases with no gene match: 6. CDR1 MNHEY and CDR2 SVGAGI come from the germline V gene. This CDR3 reads CASSSFGTSGYNEQFF. The CDR3 DNA is TGTGCCAGCAGTTCCTTCGGGACTAGCGGTTACAATGAGCAGTTCTTC.

The chain carries TRBV5-1 and TRBJ2-1, with 7 bases identical to TRBD1. The CDR3 is 14 amino acids. V shed 3 bases and J 7 bases; nucleotides not matched to a gene: 7. Germline values: CDR1 SGHRS, CDR2 YFSETQ. CDR3 nucleotides: TGCGCCAGCAGCTACAGGACAGGCCCAAATGAGCAGTTCTTC. Residues: CASSYRTGPNEQFF.

The V gene is TRBV29-1, the J gene TRBJ1-5; 9 bases are shared with TRBD1. The CDR3 totals 15 residues. Germline V CDR1 and CDR2: SQVTM, ANQGSEA. J gave up 1 base and V 6 bases, and 7 bases lay outside the gene matches. CDR3 protein: CSVAKGTGSNQPQHF. In nucleotides, the CDR3 is TGCAGCGTAGCCAAGGGGACAGGGAGCAATCAGCCCCAGCATTTT.

The chain uses TRBV20-1 and TRBJ1-5, with 9 bases identical to TRBD1. The CDR3 is 16 residues long. The J segment lost 0 bases and the V segment lost 3 bases, leaving 6 bases of the junction unmatched. CDR1 and CDR2 (germline): DFQATT, SNEGSKA (reference sequence). Written as DNA, the CDR3 is TGCAGTGCTAGTCTAGGGACAGGGTTTAGCAATCAGCCCCAGCATTTT. This codes for CSASLGTGFSNQPQHF.

A single count supports this clone. The chain is built from TRBV18 and TRBJ2-7; 7 bases agree with TRBD2. The CDR3 length is 13 residues. V shed 0 bases and J 5 bases; nucleotides not matched to a gene: 1. CDR1 is KGHSH and CDR2 is LQKENI in the germline V gene. The CDR3 DNA reads TGTGCCAGCTCACCACCGGGAGGGAACGAGCAGTACTTC. As protein: CASSPPGGNEQYF.

V usage is TRBV7-2 and J usage is TRBJ2-6; D is uncertain. This CDR3 is 16 amino acids long. CDR1 and CDR2 from the germline V gene are SGHTA and FQGNSA. The V and J ends lost 2 bases and 0 bases respectively, with 8 bases between them. Here the CDR3 reads CASSLFASSGANVLTF. The CDR3 bases are TGTGCCAGCAGCTTATTTGCTAGCTCTGGGGCCAACGTCCTGACTTTC.

This CDR3 reads CASSLGAGSHYEQYF. DNA of the CDR3: TGTGCCAGCAGCTTAGGAGCGGGATCTCACTACGAGCAGTACTTC. The chain uses TRBV11-2 and TRBJ2-7; 7 bases align to TRBD2. Per the germline V gene, CDR1 is SGHAT and CDR2 is FQNNGV. The ends lost 1 base at V and 3 bases at J; junction bases unmatched: 6. The CDR3 loop spans 15 amino acids.

The V call is TRBV18, the J call TRBJ2-7; perhaps D is TRBD1 or TRBD2 (5 bases each). Trimming stripped 3 bases from V and 0 bases from J, with 12 bases between. Germline lookup yields CDR1 KGHSH and CDR2 LQKENI. The CDR3 is made up of 15 amino acids. The CDR3 here is CASSPGTFSSYEQYF. The DNA of the CDR3 is TGTGCCAGCTCACCTGGGACGTTTAGCTCCTACGAGCAGTACTTC.

This clone has just one count. For the CDR3, the DNA is TGTGCCAGCAGCTTAGGCGCACAAAGATATCAGCCCCAGCATTTT. Protein sequence: CASSLGAQRYQPQHF. The V gene is TRBV7-8, the J gene TRBJ1-5; D is undetermined. The ends were cut back, 1 base at V and 5 bases at J, with 12 bases in the middle. Germline lookup yields CDR1 SGHVS and CDR2 FQNEAQ. The CDR3 spans 15 residues.

The V call is TRBV5-1, the J call TRBJ2-7, with a possible D match to TRBD2 (6 bases). The CDR3 has 14 residues. Germline lookup yields CDR1 SGHRS and CDR2 YFSETQ. V lost 2 bases and J lost 2, with 11 bases in between. DNA of the CDR3: TGCGCCAGCAGCTTCGGGAGCGCCGCCTACGAGCAGTACTTC. Its translation is CASSFGSAAYEQYF. The entire variable domain, with the rest obtained from reference TRBV5-1 and TRBJ2-7, is as follows: KAGVTQTPRYLIKTRGQQVTLSCSPISGHRSVSWYQQTPGQGLQFLFEYFSETQRNKGNFPGRFSGRQFSNSRSEMNVSTLELGDSALYLCASSFGSAAYEQYFGPGTRLTVT.

The CDR3 sequence: CASSQVDLIIYNEQFF. The CDR3 region has the DNA TGCGCCAGCAGCCAAGTGGACTTGATAATCTACAATGAGCAGTTCTTC. The chain recombines TRBV4-1 with TRBJ2-1; a weak D match, TRBD2 (5 bases). CDR1 and CDR2 (germline): MGHRA, YSYEKL. CDR3 length equals 16 residues. The germline V and J ends were trimmed by 1 base and 3 bases, with 13 bases remaining between them.